These 2 T cell receptor beta chains were all obtained from the same sample, sequenced in a study of shared clonotypes between healthy human individuals. Naive CD8 isolation took CD45RO-negative cells positively selected for CCR7 and excluded terminally differentiated effector memory CD45RA+ cells. Data came from immunoSEQ multiplex PCR; TCRdb stores just in-frame clones and leaves some out. The data show hundreds of thousands of clones, about 90% seen once. Sequencing was carried out using naive CD8+ T cells sorted from blood. These TCRs come from a man aged 25-45 years in good health.

The V gene is TRBV19, the J gene TRBJ2-7, with TRBD1 matching over 7 bases. The CDR3 has 14 amino acids. Germline CDR1 and CDR2: LNHDA and SQIVND (reference sequence). Unmatched junction bases numbered 5, after V lost 3 bases and J lost 3 bases. CDR3 protein: CASSIGDRVYEQYF. As DNA, the CDR3 is TGTGCCAGTAGTATCGGGGACAGAGTCTACGAGCAGTACTTC.

The DNA for the CDR3 is TGTGCCAGCAGTCCCGGGACAGGGGAGCTTAGGGTCACCGGGGAGCTGTTTTTT. Its translation is CASSPGTGELRVTGELFF. The V gene is TRBV7-8, the J gene TRBJ2-2; TRBD1 matches at 10 bases. The CDR3 runs to 18 residues. Per the germline V gene, CDR1 is SGHVS and CDR2 is FQNEAQ. The V segment lost 6 bases and the J segment 4 bases; nucleotides outside the gene matches: 14.